This entry concerns a single T cell receptor beta chain. The sample originates from a study of blood T cell repertoires in COVID-19. The CDR3 runs 13 residues. The V end lost 8 bases, the J end lost 2 bases, and 13 bases lay between the germline ends. Germline V gene sequence: CDR1 SNHLY, CDR2 FYNNEI. In the authors' methods: Reference gene primer amplification in the assay estimated nucleated cell counts. Only in-frame clones appear in the TCRdb table, and some are missing; sequencing was by immunoSEQ multiplex PCR. That table furnishes V, J and clone size, whereas the DNA furnished D and trimming. Here the sample spans over 120,000 clones, roughly four fifths being singletons.

V gene TRBV2 combines with J gene TRBJ2-7; D remains unclear. Sequenced sample: peripheral blood. This TCR was sampled from an older woman with acute or convalescent COVID-19. This CDR3 reads CASSRSQTYEQYF. The CDR3 DNA follows: TGTGCCAGCTCGCGGTCGCAGACCTACGAGCAGTACTTC. Drawing the rest from reference TRBV2 and TRBJ2-7, the complete variable domain is EPEVTQTPSHQVTQMGQEVILRCVPISNHLYFYWYRQILGQKVEFLVSFYNNEISEKSEIFDDQFSVERPDGSNFTLKIRSTKLEDSAMYFCASSRSQTYEQYFGPGTRLTVT.